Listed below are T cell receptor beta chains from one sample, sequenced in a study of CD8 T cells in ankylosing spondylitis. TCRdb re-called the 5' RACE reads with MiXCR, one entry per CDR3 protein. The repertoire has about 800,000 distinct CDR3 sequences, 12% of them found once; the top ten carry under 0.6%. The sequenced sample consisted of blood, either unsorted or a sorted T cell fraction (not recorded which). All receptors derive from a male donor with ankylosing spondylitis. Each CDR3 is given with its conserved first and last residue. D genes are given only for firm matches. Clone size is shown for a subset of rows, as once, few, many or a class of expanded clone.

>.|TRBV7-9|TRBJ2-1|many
CASSLVRDDEQFF
TGTGCCAGCAGCTTAGTAAGGGATGATGAGCAGTTCTTC
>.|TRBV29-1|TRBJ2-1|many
CRAVRADEQFF
TGCAGGGCTGTGAGGGCGGATGAGCAGTTCTTC
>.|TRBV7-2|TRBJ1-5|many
CASSFPGGQPQHF
TGTGCCAGCAGCTTTCCGGGTGGTCAGCCCCAGCATTTT
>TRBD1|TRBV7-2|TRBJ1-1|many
CASSFSGTGAWVTEAFF
TGTGCCAGCAGCTTCTCCGGGACAGGGGCGTGGGTCACTGAAGCTTTCTTT
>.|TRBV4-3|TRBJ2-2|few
CASSLTEREGELFF
TGCGCCAGCAGCCTCACCGAAAGGGAAGGGGAGCTGTTTTTT
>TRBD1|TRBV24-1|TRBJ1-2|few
CATSDGTGDNYGYTF
TGTGCCACCAGTGATGGGACAGGAGATAACTATGGCTACACCTTC
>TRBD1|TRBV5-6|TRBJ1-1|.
CASSLRGTGLFATEAFF
TGTGCCAGCAGCTTGCGTGGGACAGGGTTGTTTGCGACTGAAGCTTTCTTT
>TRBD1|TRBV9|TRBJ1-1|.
CASSARVGQIDTEAFF
TGTGCCAGCAGCGCCAGGGTGGGACAGATAGACACTGAAGCTTTCTTT
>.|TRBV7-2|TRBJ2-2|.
CASSMNGDGTGELFF
TGTGCCAGCAGTATGAACGGGGACGGCACCGGGGAGCTGTTTTTT
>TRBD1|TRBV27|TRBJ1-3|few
CASSPRGGRSGNTIYF
TGTGCCAGCAGTCCCCGAGGGGGCAGAAGCGGAAACACCATATATTTT
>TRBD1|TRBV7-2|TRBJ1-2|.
CASTTGVGGYGYTF
TGTGCCAGCACCACAGGGGTCGGGGGGTATGGCTACACCTTC
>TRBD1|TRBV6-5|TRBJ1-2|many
CASSYSRTGRNYGYTF
TGTGCCAGCAGTTACTCGCGGACAGGGAGAAACTATGGCTACACCTTC
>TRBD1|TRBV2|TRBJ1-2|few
CASSYRGGELGGYTF
TGTGCCAGCAGCTACAGGGGAGGAGAGTTGGGTGGCTACACCTTC
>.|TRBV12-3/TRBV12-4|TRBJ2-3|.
CASSYGGASRDTQYF
TGTGCCAGCAGTTACGGGGGAGCTTCGAGAGATACGCAGTATTTT
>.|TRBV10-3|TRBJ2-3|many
CAISESTGTDTQYF
TGTGCCATCAGTGAGTCAACCGGCACAGATACGCAGTATTTT
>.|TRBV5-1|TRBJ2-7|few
CASSLEADSYEQYF
TGCGCCAGCAGCTTGGAGGCGGACTCCTACGAGCAGTACTTC
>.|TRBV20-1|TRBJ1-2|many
CSARSGVSGASSYGYTF
TGCAGTGCTAGATCAGGAGTTTCAGGGGCGTCGAGCTATGGCTACACCTTC
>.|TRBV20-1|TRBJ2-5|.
CSAAFDQETQYF
TGCAGTGCCGCCTTTGATCAAGAGACCCAGTACTTC
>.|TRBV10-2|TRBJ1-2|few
CASISALNYGYTF
TGCGCCAGCATATCGGCGTTAAACTATGGCTACACCTTC
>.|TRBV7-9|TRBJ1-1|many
CASSLVWGAFF
TGTGCCAGCAGCTTAGTTTGGGGAGCTTTCTTT
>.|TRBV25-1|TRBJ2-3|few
CASSEPRISTDTQYF
TGTGCCAGCAGTGAACCCAGGATTAGCACAGATACGCAGTATTTT
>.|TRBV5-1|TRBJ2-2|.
CASSLTGTQPGTGELFF
TGCGCCAGCAGCTTGACTGGGACCCAGCCGGGGACCGGGGAGCTGTTTTTT
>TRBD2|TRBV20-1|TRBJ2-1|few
CSIWASGILLYNEQFF
TGCAGTATATGGGCTAGCGGTATCCTTTTGTACAATGAGCAGTTCTTC
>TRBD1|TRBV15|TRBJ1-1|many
CATSRDRTGAFF
TGTGCCACCAGCCGAGACCGGACAGGGGCTTTCTTT
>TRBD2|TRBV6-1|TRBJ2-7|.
CASSELGLAGSYEQYF
TGTGCCAGCAGTGAATTGGGACTAGCGGGGTCCTACGAGCAGTACTTC
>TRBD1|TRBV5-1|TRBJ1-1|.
CASSWGGQANTEAFF
TGCGCCAGCAGCTGGGGGGGACAGGCGAACACTGAAGCTTTCTTT
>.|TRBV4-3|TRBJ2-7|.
CASSRDWSYEQYF
TGCGCCAGCAGCCGGGACTGGTCTTACGAGCAGTACTTC
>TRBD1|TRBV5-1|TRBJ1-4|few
CASGDSLNEKLFF
TGCGCCAGCGGGGACAGTCTTAATGAAAAACTGTTTTTT
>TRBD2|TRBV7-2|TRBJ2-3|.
CASSRGLAGVDTQYF
TGTGCCAGCAGCCGGGGACTAGCGGGAGTAGATACGCAGTATTTT